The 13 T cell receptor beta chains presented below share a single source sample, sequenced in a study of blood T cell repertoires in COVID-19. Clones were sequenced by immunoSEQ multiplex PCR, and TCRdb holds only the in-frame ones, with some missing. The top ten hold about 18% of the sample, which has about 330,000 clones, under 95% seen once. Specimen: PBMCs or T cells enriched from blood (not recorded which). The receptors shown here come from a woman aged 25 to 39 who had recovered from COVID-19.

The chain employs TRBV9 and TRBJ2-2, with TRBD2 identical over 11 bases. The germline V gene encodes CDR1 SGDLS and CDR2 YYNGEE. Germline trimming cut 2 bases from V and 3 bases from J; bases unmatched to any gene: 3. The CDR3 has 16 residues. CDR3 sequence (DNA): TGTGCCAGCAGCGTTAGCGGGAGGGTAGACACCGGGGAGCTGTTTTTT. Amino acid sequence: CASSVSGRVDTGELFF.

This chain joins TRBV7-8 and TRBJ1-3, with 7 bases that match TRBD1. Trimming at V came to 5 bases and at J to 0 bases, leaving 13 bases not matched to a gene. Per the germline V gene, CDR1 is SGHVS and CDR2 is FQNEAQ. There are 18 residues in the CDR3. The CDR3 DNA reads TGTGCCAGCAGCCCTCCCGGGACAGCCTCTCTCTCTGGAAACACCATATATTTT. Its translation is CASSPPGTASLSGNTIYF.

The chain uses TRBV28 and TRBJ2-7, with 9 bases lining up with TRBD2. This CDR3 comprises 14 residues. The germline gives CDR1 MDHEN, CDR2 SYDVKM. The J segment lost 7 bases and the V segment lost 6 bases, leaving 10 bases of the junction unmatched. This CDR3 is CASRPGLARREQYF. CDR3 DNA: TGTGCCAGCAGACCCGGACTAGCGAGGCGAGAGCAGTACTTC.

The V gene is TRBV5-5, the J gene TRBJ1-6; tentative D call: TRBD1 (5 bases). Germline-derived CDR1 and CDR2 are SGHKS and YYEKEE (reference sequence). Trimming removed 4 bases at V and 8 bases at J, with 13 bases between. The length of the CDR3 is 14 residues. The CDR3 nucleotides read TGTGCCAGCAGCCCGGCCGGGGGTGATTCACCCCTCCACTTT. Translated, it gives CASSPAGGDSPLHF.

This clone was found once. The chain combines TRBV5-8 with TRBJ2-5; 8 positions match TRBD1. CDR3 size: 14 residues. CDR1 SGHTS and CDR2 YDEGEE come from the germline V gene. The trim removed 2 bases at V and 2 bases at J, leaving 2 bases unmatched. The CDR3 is CASSLDRGQETQYF. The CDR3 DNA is TGTGCCAGCAGCTTAGACAGGGGACAAGAGACCCAGTACTTC.

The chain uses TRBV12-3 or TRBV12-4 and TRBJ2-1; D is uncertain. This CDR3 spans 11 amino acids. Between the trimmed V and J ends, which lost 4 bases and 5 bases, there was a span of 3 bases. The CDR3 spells CASSSDNEQFF. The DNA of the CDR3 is TGTGCCAGCAGTTCCGACAATGAGCAGTTCTTC.

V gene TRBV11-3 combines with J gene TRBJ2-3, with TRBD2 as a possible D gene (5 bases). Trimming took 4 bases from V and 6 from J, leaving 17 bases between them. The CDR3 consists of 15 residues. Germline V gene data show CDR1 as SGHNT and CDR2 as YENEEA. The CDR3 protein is CASSSLYSREDTQYF. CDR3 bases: TGTGCCAGCAGCTCCCTATACTCGAGGGAGGATACGCAGTATTTT.

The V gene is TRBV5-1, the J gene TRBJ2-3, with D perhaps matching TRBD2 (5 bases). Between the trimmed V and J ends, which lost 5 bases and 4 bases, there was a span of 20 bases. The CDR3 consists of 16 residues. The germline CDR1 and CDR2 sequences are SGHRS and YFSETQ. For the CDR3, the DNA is TGCGCCAGCAGTTCCACCGGGAACACTCTCCCAGATACGCAGTATTTT. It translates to CASSSTGNTLPDTQYF. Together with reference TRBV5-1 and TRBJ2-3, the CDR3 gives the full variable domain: KAGVTQTPRYLIKTRGQQVTLSCSPISGHRSVSWYQQTPGQGLQFLFEYFSETQRNKGNFPGRFSGRQFSNSRSEMNVSTLELGDSALYLCASSSTGNTLPDTQYFGPGTRLTVL.

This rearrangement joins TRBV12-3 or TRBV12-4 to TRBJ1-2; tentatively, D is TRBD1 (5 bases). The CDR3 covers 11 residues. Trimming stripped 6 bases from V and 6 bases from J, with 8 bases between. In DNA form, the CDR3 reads TGTGCCAGCAGCTGGGGCCATGGCTACACCTTC. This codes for CASSWGHGYTF.

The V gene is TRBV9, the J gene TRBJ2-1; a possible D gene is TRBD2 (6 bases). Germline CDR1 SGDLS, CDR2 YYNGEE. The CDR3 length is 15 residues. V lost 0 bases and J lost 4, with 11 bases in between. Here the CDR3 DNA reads TGTGCCAGCAGCGTAGCGGGAGAAAGGTACAATGAGCAGTTCTTC. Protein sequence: CASSVAGERYNEQFF.

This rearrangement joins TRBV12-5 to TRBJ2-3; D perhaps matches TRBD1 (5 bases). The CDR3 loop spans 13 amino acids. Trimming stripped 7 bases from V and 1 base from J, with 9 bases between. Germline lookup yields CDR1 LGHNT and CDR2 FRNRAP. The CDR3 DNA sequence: TGTGCTAGTGCTTTAGGGGGCACAGATACGCAGTATTTT. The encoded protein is CASALGGTDTQYF.

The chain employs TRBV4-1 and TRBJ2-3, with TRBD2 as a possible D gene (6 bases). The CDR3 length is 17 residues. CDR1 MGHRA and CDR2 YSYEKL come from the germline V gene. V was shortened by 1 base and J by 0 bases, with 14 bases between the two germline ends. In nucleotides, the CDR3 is TGCGCCAGCAGCCAAGTCCGTGCGGGGTCTAGCACAGATACGCAGTATTTT. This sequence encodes CASSQVRAGSSTDTQYF.

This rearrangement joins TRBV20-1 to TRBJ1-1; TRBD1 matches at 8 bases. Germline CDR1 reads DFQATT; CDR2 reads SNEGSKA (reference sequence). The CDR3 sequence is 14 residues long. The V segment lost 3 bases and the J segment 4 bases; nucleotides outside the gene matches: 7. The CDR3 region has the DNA TGCAGTGCTAGTCGGGGAACAGGGGGCACTGAAGCTTTCTTT. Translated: CSASRGTGGTEAFF.